This T cell receptor beta chain was recovered during a study of patients and donors after allogeneic stem cell transplantation. TCRdb re-derived calls from the RT-PCR reads in MiXCR, one entry per CDR3 protein. Among about a million distinct CDR3 sequences listed, around 17% were seen once. The CDR3 extends over 14 amino acids. CDR1 is MNHNS, CDR2 SASEGT, per germline. V lost 6 bases, J lost 4 bases, and 3 bases stayed unmatched. This TCR was recovered from a human donor who was either an allogeneic HSCT recipient or a stem cell or donor lymphocyte infusion donor (not recorded which). It is not recorded whose cells these are; they may come from a transplant donor. The V call is TRBV6-1, the J call TRBJ1-2; 12 nucleotides align to TRBD1. Specimen: blood, either unsorted or a sorted T cell fraction (not recorded which). In DNA form, the CDR3 reads TGTGCCAGCAGGGGGACAGGGGGCATCTATGGCTACACCTTC. Residues: CASRGTGGIYGYTF.